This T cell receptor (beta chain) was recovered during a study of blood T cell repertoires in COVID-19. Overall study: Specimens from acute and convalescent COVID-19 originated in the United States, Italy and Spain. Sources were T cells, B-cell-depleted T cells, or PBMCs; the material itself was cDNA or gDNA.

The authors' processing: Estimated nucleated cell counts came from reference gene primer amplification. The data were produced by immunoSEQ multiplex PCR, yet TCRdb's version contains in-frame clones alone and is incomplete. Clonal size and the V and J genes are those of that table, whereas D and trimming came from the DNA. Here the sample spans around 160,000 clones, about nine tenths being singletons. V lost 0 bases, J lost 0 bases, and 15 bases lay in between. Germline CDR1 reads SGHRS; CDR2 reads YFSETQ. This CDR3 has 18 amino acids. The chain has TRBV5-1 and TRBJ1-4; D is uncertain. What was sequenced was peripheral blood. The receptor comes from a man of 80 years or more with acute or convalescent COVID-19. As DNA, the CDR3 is TGCGCCAGCAGCTTGGTTCCAGGAAATCTTCCAACTAATGAAAAACTGTTTTTT. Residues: CASSLVPGNLPTNEKLFF.